The 14 T cell receptor beta chains presented below share a single source sample, sequenced in a study of cytomegalovirus exposure and HLA in healthy donors. The PCR contained 60 Vbeta and 13 Jbeta primers. Sequencing was performed with immunoSEQ multiplex PCR; in TCRdb, only in-frame clones are kept and a portion is missing. The sample consists of under 200,000 clones, roughly 68% of them appearing once. Sequencing input: PBMCs. These receptors all come from a woman younger than 45 in good health and CMV-seronegative.

The gene calls are TRBV21-1 and TRBJ1-4. TRBV21-1 is listed as a pseudogene. The CDR3 length is 14 residues. CDR3 coding DNA: TGTGCCAGCAGCAAAGACGGGGTCTGCGAAAAACTGTTTTTT. Its protein is CASSKDGVCEKLFF.

This sequence joins TRBV18 and TRBJ2-3; TRBD1 agrees at 10 bases. V lost 3 bases and J lost 2; bases outside the gene matches: 2. CDR3 size: 15 residues. From germline, CDR1 is KGHSH and CDR2 LQKENI. This chain's CDR3 is CASSPGQGFTDTQYF. In nucleotides, the CDR3 is TGTGCCAGCTCACCGGGACAGGGGTTCACAGATACGCAGTATTTT.

The chain couples TRBV27 to TRBJ2-5; the match to TRBD2 covers 11 bases. V shed 3 bases, J shed 7 bases, and the junction held 13 bases outside the gene matches. Germline CDR1 and CDR2: MNHEY and SMNVEV (reference sequence). The CDR3 extends over 17 amino acids. CDR3 protein: CASSFGPTSGSPRTQYF. The CDR3 DNA reads TGTGCCAGCAGTTTCGGGCCCACTAGCGGGAGCCCCCGGACCCAGTACTTC.

Regarding this clone: This sample includes further DNA sequences coding for the same CDR3. The rearrangement joins TRBV4-1 to TRBJ2-5; 13 positions agree with TRBD2. Germline CDR1 reads MGHRA; CDR2 reads YSYEKL. This CDR3 has 15 amino acids. V shed 1 base and J 4 bases; nucleotides not matched to a gene: 0. The CDR3 DNA sequence: TGCGCCAGCAGCCAAGGACTAGCGGGGGGAGAGACCCAGTACTTC. Encoded protein: CASSQGLAGGETQYF.

The chain is built from TRBV6-5 and TRBJ1-5, with TRBD1 matching 9 bases. Germline trimming cut 5 bases from V and 7 bases from J; bases unmatched to any gene: 6. The CDR3 sequence is 14 residues long. CDR1 and CDR2 from the germline V gene are MNHEY and SVGAGI. The CDR3 DNA sequence: TGTGCCAGCAGTGGACCCGGGACAGGGCAGCCCCAGCATTTT. This encodes CASSGPGTGQPQHF.

The V call is TRBV2, the J call TRBJ1-2; D unclear. Deletions cut 1 base from V and 6 bases from J, with 21 bases between. Germline V gives CDR1 SNHLY, CDR2 FYNNEI. The CDR3 sequence is 17 residues long. The CDR3 spells CASSEVFFSSRLHGYTF. In nucleotides, the CDR3 is TGTGCCAGCAGTGAAGTTTTTTTTTCCTCCAGGCTCCATGGCTACACCTTC. The whole variable domain, filled in from reference TRBV2 and TRBJ1-2, reads EPEVTQTPSHQVTQMGQEVILRCVPISNHLYFYWYRQILGQKVEFLVSFYNNEISEKSEIFDDQFSVERPDGSNFTLKIRSTKLEDSAMYFCASSEVFFSSRLHGYTFGSGTRLTVV.

The chain couples TRBV27 to TRBJ2-7, with D perhaps TRBD1 (6 bases). V lost 0 bases, J lost 3 bases, and 15 bases lay in between. Germline V CDR1 and CDR2: MNHEY, SMNVEV (reference sequence). The length of the CDR3 is 16 residues. This chain's CDR3 is CASSLSRRGSGYEQYF. CDR3 nucleotide sequence: TGTGCCAGCAGTTTATCGCGCAGGGGAAGCGGCTACGAGCAGTACTTC.

The chain employs TRBV18 and TRBJ1-2, with 7 positions matching TRBD1. CDR1 KGHSH and CDR2 LQKENI come from the germline V gene. Losses at the gene ends were 0 bases for V and 8 bases for J; bases not matched to a gene: 9. This CDR3 comprises 15 residues. The CDR3 reads CASSPPLSGGRGYTF. CDR3 bases: TGTGCCAGCTCACCACCATTGTCAGGGGGGCGAGGCTACACCTTC.

The rearrangement uses TRBV18 and TRBJ2-7, with D possibly matching TRBD2 (5 bases). CDR1 is KGHSH and CDR2 is LQKENI in the germline V gene. Trimming took 6 bases from V and 0 from J, leaving 15 bases between them. The CDR3 extends over 15 amino acids. CDR3 DNA sequence: TGTGCCAGCTCTACAACGAGGACTTTCTCCTACGAGCAGTACTTC. Residues: CASSTTRTFSYEQYF.

The chain carries TRBV19 and TRBJ1-1, with D unclear. The CDR3 totals 13 residues. Deletions cut 6 bases from V and 1 base from J, with 9 bases between. From germline, CDR1 is LNHDA and CDR2 SQIVND (reference sequence). The CDR3 DNA sequence: TGTGCCAGTAGCGAGCGCCCGAACACTGAAGCTTTCTTT. This codes for CASSERPNTEAFF.

The chain has TRBV27 and TRBJ2-5; the D is unclear. CDR1 and CDR2 from the germline V gene are MNHEY and SMNVEV (reference sequence). V dropped 8 bases and J dropped 5 bases, with 15 bases sitting between them. This CDR3 has 13 amino acids. The CDR3 DNA sequence: TGTGCCAGCCGTACCCTGGCTCTCGAGACCCAGTACTTC. This sequence encodes CASRTLALETQYF.

For the CDR3, the DNA is TGTGCCAGCACCTTGGGGCAGGGTAGGTTCTTC. Translated: CASTLGQGRFF. The J gene is TRBJ2-1, the V gene TRBV2; a possible D gene is TRBD1 (5 bases). This CDR3 contains 11 residues. Germline assignment: CDR1 SNHLY and CDR2 FYNNEI. V lost 7 bases to trimming and J lost 15 bases, with 16 bases between them.

This chain links TRBV4-3 with TRBJ2-1; 7 nucleotides align to TRBD1. Per germline, CDR1 LGHNA and CDR2 YSLEER. The CDR3 consists of 16 residues. Unmatched junction bases numbered 4, after V lost 2 bases and J lost 0 bases. This CDR3 is CASSQSTGSSYNEQFF. The CDR3 coding sequence is TGCGCCAGCAGCCAATCGACAGGGAGCTCCTACAATGAGCAGTTCTTC.

This clone occurred once. The CDR3 loop is CASSSGTSYEQYF. The CDR3, as DNA: TGTGCCAGCAGCTCCGGGACAAGCTACGAGCAGTACTTC. This sequence joins TRBV7-9 and TRBJ2-7; perhaps TRBD1 as D (6 bases). Germline loops: CDR1 SEHNR, CDR2 FQNEAQ (reference sequence). V was pared by 4 bases and J by 3 bases, with 10 bases between. The CDR3 is 13 amino acids.